The T cell receptor (beta chain) under discussion was sequenced for a study of T cell responses to AZD1222 COVID-19 vaccine. Profiling relied on immunoSEQ multiplex PCR, and the TCRdb table lists in-frame clones only, not all of them. This table has around 78,000 clones, 90% appearing once. This clone came up once. Germline CDR1 SGDLS, CDR2 YYNGEE. CDR3 length equals 17 residues. V gave up 1 base and J gave up 1 base; unmatched junction bases: 5. The material sequenced was peripheral blood, taken on day 0 of AZD1222 vaccination. V and J are TRBV9 and TRBJ2-3, with 11 bases fitting TRBD1. This TCR was sampled from an adult in good health. CDR3 nucleotides: TGTGCCAGCAGCGTACAGAGGGGACAGGGGGGCACAGATACGCAGTATTTT. Protein sequence: CASSVQRGQGGTDTQYF.